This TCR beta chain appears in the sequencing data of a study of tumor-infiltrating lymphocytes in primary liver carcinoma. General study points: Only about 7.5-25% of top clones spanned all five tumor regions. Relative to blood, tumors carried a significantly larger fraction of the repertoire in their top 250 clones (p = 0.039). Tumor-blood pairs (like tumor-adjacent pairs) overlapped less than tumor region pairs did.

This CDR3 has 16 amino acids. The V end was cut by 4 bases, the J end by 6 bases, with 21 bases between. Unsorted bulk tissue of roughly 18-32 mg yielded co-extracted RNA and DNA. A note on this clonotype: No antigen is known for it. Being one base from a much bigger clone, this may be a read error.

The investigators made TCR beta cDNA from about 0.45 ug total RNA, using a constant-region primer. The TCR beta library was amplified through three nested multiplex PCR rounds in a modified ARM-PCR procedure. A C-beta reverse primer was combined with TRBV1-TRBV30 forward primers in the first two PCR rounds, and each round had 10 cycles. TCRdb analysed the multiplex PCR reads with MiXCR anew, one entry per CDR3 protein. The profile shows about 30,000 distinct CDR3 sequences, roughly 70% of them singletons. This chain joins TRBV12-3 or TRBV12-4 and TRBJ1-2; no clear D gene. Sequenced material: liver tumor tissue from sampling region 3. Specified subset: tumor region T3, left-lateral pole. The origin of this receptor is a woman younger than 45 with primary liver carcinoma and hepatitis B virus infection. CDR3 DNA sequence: TGTGCCAGCAGTTCGAGAGCAATCCTCGTTTCTCATGGCTACACCTTC. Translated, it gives CASSSRAILVSHGYTF.